Following are 8 T cell receptor beta chains from one sample sequenced in a study of CD8+ T cells in alopecia areata. The treatment here: oral pan-JAK inhibitor, 5-10 mg twice daily. RNA was extracted and reverse transcribed into cDNA as the sequencing template. Libraries were prepared by immunoSEQ multiplex PCR; TCRdb keeps only in-frame clonotypes and omits some of them. Among approximately 200,000 clones listed, approximately 45% were seen once. The sample was CD4+ T cells sorted from blood, taken at approximately week 39, from a patient treated with tofacitinib. These receptors were taken from a human donor with alopecia areata.

The V gene is TRBV4-2, the J gene TRBJ1-1; perhaps TRBD1 as D (6 bases). The CDR3 runs to 14 residues. The V gene lost 1 base and the J gene lost 6 bases, with 12 bases spanning the gap. CDR1 and CDR2 from the germline V gene are LGHNA and YNFKEQ. CDR3 loop: CASSQAGGSPEAFF. DNA for the CDR3: TGTGCCAGCAGCCAAGCGGGGGGCAGCCCTGAAGCTTTCTTT.

This clone was counted at least ten times. The rearrangement links TRBV18 to TRBJ1-1; D unclear. The CDR3 totals 13 residues. V was pared by 8 bases and J by 4 bases, with 14 bases between. CDR1 is KGHSH and CDR2 is LQKENI in the germline V gene. The CDR3 DNA reads TGTGCCAGCCTACCCGTTGCGGGCACTGAAGCTTTCTTT. Translation gives CASLPVAGTEAFF. Together with reference TRBV18 and TRBJ1-1, the CDR3 gives the full variable domain: NAGVMQNPRHLVRRRGQEARLRCSPMKGHSHVYWYRQLPEEGLKFMVYLQKENIIDESGMPKERFSAEFPKEGPSILRIQQVVRGDSAAYFCASLPVAGTEAFFGQGTRLTVV.

The chain carries TRBV28 and TRBJ2-5; D assignment may be TRBD1 or TRBD2 (5 bases each). With 5 bases removed from V and 1 base from J, the gap between germline ends came to 11 bases. From germline, CDR1 is MDHEN and CDR2 SYDVKM. The CDR3 spans 14 residues. The CDR3 here is CASSLPGRQETQYF. Here the CDR3 DNA reads TGTGCCAGCAGTCTCCCGGGGCGCCAAGAGACCCAGTACTTC.

The chain links TRBV6-1 to TRBJ2-7, with TRBD1 identical over 7 bases. The length of the CDR3 is 14 residues. V was pared by 4 bases and J by 1 base, with 4 bases of the junction left unmatched. The germline gives CDR1 MNHNS, CDR2 SASEGT. The CDR3 DNA sequence: TGTGCCAGCAGTGCGGCAGGGGGTTCCTACGAGCAGTACTTC. This gives the protein CASSAAGGSYEQYF.

In its sample, this clone was seen a few times. The V call is TRBV5-6, the J call TRBJ2-3; D assignment may be TRBD1 or TRBD2 (5 bases each). Trimming took off 0 bases at V and 0 bases at J, with 17 bases between the two ends. Germline values: CDR1 SGHDT, CDR2 YYEEEE. The CDR3 covers 18 residues. The CDR3 DNA reads TGTGCCAGCAGCTTGGGGGCCTCGGGGACCACTAGCACAGATACGCAGTATTTT. Protein product: CASSLGASGTTSTDTQYF.

This clone was detected a few times. The chain couples TRBV29-1 to TRBJ2-2, with D possibly being TRBD1 (5 bases). The germline V gene has CDR1 SQVTM and CDR2 ANQGSEA. CDR3 length equals 15 residues. V was clipped by 5 bases and J by 6 bases, with 19 bases between them. CDR3 region: CSVRTPARSAGELFF. The CDR3 DNA reads as TGCAGCGTTCGGACACCCGCGCGAAGCGCCGGGGAGCTGTTTTTT.

This sequence joins TRBV5-1 and TRBJ2-2, with D maybe TRBD1 (5 bases). Germline CDR1 reads SGHRS; CDR2 reads YFSETQ. Trimming took 2 bases from V and 5 from J, leaving 16 bases between them. The CDR3 totals 16 residues. The CDR3 region has the DNA TGCGCCAGCAGCTTCGTTTTATCAGGGAAGACCGGGGAGCTGTTTTTT. Protein sequence: CASSFVLSGKTGELFF.

This clone has only a few counts. V gene TRBV14 combines with J gene TRBJ2-1, with D perhaps being TRBD1 or TRBD2 (5 bases each). With 7 bases removed from V and 8 bases from J, the gap between germline ends came to 15 bases. The CDR3 has 13 amino acids. Germline V gene data show CDR1 as SGHDN and CDR2 as FVKESK. The CDR3 region is CASKGRRGDEQFF. The DNA for the CDR3 is TGTGCCAGCAAAGGAAGGAGAGGGGATGAGCAGTTCTTC.